Listed here are 7 T cell receptor beta chains from one sample, sequenced in a study of T cell responses to AZD1222 COVID-19 vaccine. Using immunoSEQ multiplex PCR, the repertoire was profiled, and TCRdb retains in-frame clones only, with some absent. This sample has 150,000 to 200,000 clones, with about 90% found just once. The sequenced sample was peripheral blood, obtained on day 0 of AZD1222 vaccination. These receptor sequences come from an adult in good health.

The gene calls are TRBV6-5 and TRBJ2-3, with a tentative D call TRBD2 (5 bases). This CDR3 is 14 amino acids long. Trimming stripped 2 bases from V and 0 bases from J, with 6 bases between. Germline CDR1 and CDR2: MNHEY and SVGAGI. In DNA, the CDR3 is TGTGCCAGCAGTTACGGGGAGAGCACAGATACGCAGTATTTT. The encoded protein is CASSYGESTDTQYF.

This chain joins TRBV5-1 and TRBJ2-1; no firm D call. Germline V gene lookup returns CDR1 SGHRS and CDR2 YFSETQ. Trimming stripped 0 bases from V and 1 base from J, with 5 bases between. The CDR3 runs 14 residues. The CDR3 region has the DNA TGCGCCAGCAGCTTGGGGGGTTCCTACAATGAGCAGTTCTTC. It encodes CASSLGGSYNEQFF.

The rearrangement links TRBV6-5 to TRBJ1-2, with D tentatively TRBD1 (6 bases). The V gene lost 4 bases and the J gene lost 4 bases, with 13 bases spanning the gap. The CDR3 contains 14 residues. The germline V gene has CDR1 MNHEY and CDR2 SVGAGI. The CDR3 spells CASSFTRTAYGYTF. DNA of the CDR3: TGTGCCAGCAGTTTTACCCGGACAGCCTATGGCTACACCTTC.

The V gene is TRBV11-3, the J gene TRBJ2-3; 11 nucleotides agree with TRBD2. The CDR3 has 16 residues. Trimming removed 4 bases from V and 4 bases from J; junction bases left unmatched: 7. Germline V gene data show CDR1 as SGHNT and CDR2 as YENEEA. The CDR3 sequence: CASSSLAGGVADTQYF. CDR3 coding DNA: TGTGCCAGCAGCTCCTTAGCGGGGGGGGTCGCAGATACGCAGTATTTT.

The V and J genes are TRBV6-4 and TRBJ2-1, with 9 bases identical to TRBD2. The germline V gene encodes CDR1 MRHNA and CDR2 SNTAGT. CDR3 length equals 15 residues. The trim removed 0 bases at V and 8 bases at J, leaving 5 bases unmatched. The CDR3 nucleotides are TGTGCCAGCAGTGACTCGGCGGGAGGGGTGGATGAGCAGTTCTTC. Translating it yields CASSDSAGGVDEQFF.

This rearrangement joins TRBV15 to TRBJ1-1; D is possibly TRBD1 (5 bases). Deletions cut 0 bases from V and 7 bases from J, with 18 bases between. The CDR3 length is 16 residues. CDR1 and CDR2 from the germline V gene are LNHNV and YYDKDF (reference sequence). Here the CDR3 reads CATSRDLGGWDGEAFF. CDR3 in DNA: TGTGCCACCAGCAGAGATCTGGGGGGGTGGGATGGTGAAGCTTTCTTT.

This chain uses TRBV19 with TRBJ1-1; D is ambiguous. V lost 8 bases and J lost 1, with 8 bases in between. This CDR3 spans 12 amino acids. Germline lookup yields CDR1 LNHDA and CDR2 SQIVND (reference sequence). Written as DNA, the CDR3 is TGTGCCAGTTCGCTCGGGAACACTGAAGCTTTCTTT. This sequence encodes CASSLGNTEAFF.